Listed below are T cell receptor beta chains from one sample, sequenced in a study of a mutant IDH1 vaccine in newly diagnosed glioma. Which antigens these TCRs recognize remains unknown. This table comes from immunoSEQ multiplex PCR, and its TCRdb copy is limited to in-frame clones, with some not included. This sample has tens of thousands of clones, with roughly 74% found just once. The material was PBMCs, obtained from a glioma patient whose treatment included an IDH1 peptide vaccine. Every receptor here comes from a man aged 45 to 65 with glioma. Both conserved end residues are part of each CDR3. The D gene is left open where the match is weak. Not every row has a clone size; where given, it reads once, few, many or a size class.

j_call clone_size v_call d_call cdr3_aa cdr3_nt
TRBJ2-2 NA TRBV7-2 TRBD2 CASSLARLAGSGELFF TGTGCCAGCAGCTTAGCGAGGCTAGCGGGTTCCGGGGAGCTGTTTTTT
TRBJ2-5 NA TRBV15 NA CATSRDWPAQTQYF TGTGCCACCAGCAGAGATTGGCCGGCCCAGACCCAGTACTTC
TRBJ2-1 NA TRBV9 TRBD2 CASSVSSGSNEQFF TGTGCCAGCAGCGTCTCTAGCGGGAGCAATGAGCAGTTCTTC
TRBJ2-5 NA TRBV15 NA CATSRLERTLETQYF TGTGCCACCAGCAGGCTAGAAAGGACTCTAGAGACCCAGTACTTC
TRBJ2-1 NA TRBV2 TRBD2 CASRSPAGGTDEQFF TGTGCCAGCAGGAGCCCAGCGGGGGGCACGGATGAGCAGTTCTTC
TRBJ1-2 NA TRBV2 NA CASSVVRIYGYTF TGTGCCAGCAGTGTGGTCCGGATCTATGGCTACACCTTC
TRBJ1-5 few TRBV7-2 NA CASSLDRAINQPQHF TGTGCCAGCAGCTTAGACAGGGCCATCAATCAGCCCCAGCATTTT
TRBJ2-2 NA TRBV4-1 TRBD2 CASSQLAGGPGGELFF TGCGCCAGCAGCCAACTAGCGGGGGGTCCTGGCGGGGAGCTGTTTTTT
TRBJ2-7 NA TRBV2 TRBD1 CASRKGGTGDPASYEQYF TGTGCCAGCAGAAAAGGTGGGACAGGGGACCCGGCCTCCTACGAGCAGTACTTC
TRBJ2-7 once TRBV5-1 TRBD1 CASSSTLAGTGPTSYEQYF TGCGCCAGCAGCTCAACTCTAGCCGGGACAGGCCCTACCTCCTACGAGCAGTACTTC
TRBJ1-2 NA TRBV5-6 NA CASSLGTIPGGYTF TGTGCCAGCAGCTTGGGCACGATACCCGGTGGCTACACCTTC
TRBJ1-1 NA TRBV7-9 TRBD1 CASSFGTGDPEAFF TGTGCCAGCAGCTTTGGGACAGGGGATCCTGAAGCTTTCTTT
TRBJ1-1 NA TRBV7-2 NA CASSLESGRRTEAFF TGTGCCAGCAGCTTAGAATCCGGGCGAAGGACTGAAGCTTTCTTT
TRBJ2-2 NA TRBV29-1 NA CSVEKGLGATGELFF TGCAGCGTTGAAAAAGGCCTGGGGGCCACCGGGGAGCTGTTTTTT
TRBJ2-6 NA TRBV2 TRBD1 CASRSDRVGANVLTF TGTGCCAGCAGATCGGACAGGGTTGGGGCCAACGTCCTGACTTTC
TRBJ2-7 few TRBV7-9 NA CASSLDYEQYF TGTGCCAGCAGCCTAGACTACGAGCAGTACTTC
TRBJ2-3 once TRBV6-6 TRBD1 CASNQGDRPRDTQYF TGTGCCAGCAACCAAGGGGACAGACCTCGAGATACGCAGTATTTT
TRBJ1-5 NA TRBV19 NA CASSTRGDSNQPQHF TGTGCCAGTAGTACCCGAGGAGATTCCAATCAGCCCCAGCATTTT
TRBJ2-2 NA TRBV5-4 NA CASSLAQNTGELFF TGTGCCAGCAGCTTGGCTCAGAACACCGGGGAGCTGTTTTTT
TRBJ1-5 NA TRBV30 NA CAWSVGGLGNQPQHF TGTGCCTGGAGTGTAGGGGGGCTGGGCAATCAGCCCCAGCATTTT
TRBJ2-6 NA TRBV6-1 NA CASSETGAVANVLTF TGTGCCAGCAGTGAAACGGGGGCTGTGGCCAACGTCCTGACTTTC
TRBJ1-2 NA TRBV2 NA CASSEARAIGYGYTF TGTGCCAGCAGTGAAGCCCGTGCCATAGGCTATGGCTACACCTTC
TRBJ1-5 NA TRBV6-5 NA CASSARRGGQPQHF TGTGCCAGCAGTGCCCGGAGGGGGGGCCAGCCCCAGCATTTT
TRBJ1-1 NA TRBV19 TRBD1 CASSLTGDLAEAFF TGTGCCAGTAGTCTGACAGGGGATCTCGCTGAAGCTTTCTTT
TRBJ2-3 NA TRBV6-6 NA CASSTQGGGTDTQYF TGTGCCAGCAGTACCCAAGGGGGGGGAACAGATACGCAGTATTTT
TRBJ2-2 medium-sized TRBV27 NA CASSLMGGNTGELFF TGTGCCAGCAGTTTAATGGGAGGAAACACCGGGGAGCTGTTTTTT
TRBJ1-1 once TRBV6-1 NA CASSDWAVQGVTEAFF TGTGCCAGCAGTGATTGGGCCGTACAGGGTGTTACTGAAGCTTTCTTT
TRBJ2-5 NA TRBV5-1 TRBD1 CASSEGAGETQYF TGCGCCAGCAGTGAGGGGGCGGGAGAGACCCAGTACTTC
TRBJ2-7 NA TRBV11-1 NA CASSLEARRNEQYF TGTGCCAGCAGCTTAGAGGCCAGAAGGAACGAGCAGTACTTC
TRBJ1-2 NA TRBV2 NA CASSVAQLYGYTF TGTGCCAGCAGTGTTGCCCAACTCTATGGCTACACCTTC
TRBJ1-4 NA TRBV30 NA CAWQIQEKLFF TGTGCCTGGCAAATTCAAGAAAAACTGTTTTTT
TRBJ2-7 NA TRBV2 TRBD2 CASSVGGIEQYF TGTGCCAGCAGTGTGGGGGGGATCGAGCAGTACTTC
TRBJ2-3 NA TRBV6-5 NA CASSYLRTDTQYF TGTGCCAGCAGTTACCTGAGGACAGATACGCAGTATTTT
TRBJ1-2 NA TRBV14 NA CASSQDAGYYGYTF TGTGCCAGCAGCCAAGACGCAGGGTACTATGGCTACACCTTC
TRBJ2-7 NA TRBV6-6 NA CASNRPSSYEQYF TGTGCCAGCAATAGGCCGAGCTCCTACGAGCAGTACTTC
TRBJ2-3 NA TRBV30 NA CAGYLAGKPDTQYF TGTGCCGGGTACTTAGCAGGGAAGCCAGATACGCAGTATTTT
TRBJ2-3 NA TRBV6-6 NA CASSVIAADTQYF TGTGCCAGCAGCGTTATAGCGGCGGATACGCAGTATTTT
TRBJ2-2 NA TRBV5-1 TRBD1 CASSPRTGTGELFF TGCGCCAGCAGCCCCCGGACAGGTACCGGGGAGCTGTTTTTT
TRBJ1-1 NA TRBV5-6 TRBD1 CASSLYTGTANTEAFF TGTGCCAGCAGCCTATACACCGGGACAGCGAACACTGAAGCTTTCTTT
TRBJ2-1 NA TRBV29-1 NA CSVETYYNEQFF TGCAGCGTCGAGACATACTACAATGAGCAGTTCTTC
TRBJ1-5 NA TRBV7-2 NA CASSWGLYSNQPQHF TGTGCCAGCAGCTGGGGACTGTATAGCAATCAGCCCCAGCATTTT
TRBJ1-2 many TRBV7-9 TRBD1 CASSPAGTGRNGYTF TGTGCCAGCAGCCCCGCCGGGACAGGGAGGAATGGCTACACCTTC
TRBJ1-2 NA TRBV5-6 NA CASSSGGLSYGYTF TGTGCCAGCAGCTCCGGGGGGCTAAGCTATGGCTACACCTTC
TRBJ1-5 few TRBV28 NA CASSFGNQPQHF TGTGCCAGCAGCTTTGGCAATCAGCCCCAGCATTTT
TRBJ2-2 NA TRBV25-1 TRBD2 CASAESGLAVTGELFF TGTGCCAGCGCAGAATCGGGACTAGCGGTCACCGGGGAGCTGTTTTTT
TRBJ2-7 NA TRBV15 NA CATSRRNSDEQYF TGTGCCACCAGCAGAAGGAACAGCGACGAGCAGTACTTC
TRBJ2-1 NA TRBV6-5 TRBD2 CASSPPAGGLLEQFF TGTGCCAGCAGCCCCCCAGCGGGGGGGCTACTTGAGCAGTTCTTC
TRBJ2-1 few TRBV10-3 TRBD1 CAISKDRGQGEQFF TGTGCCATCAGTAAGGACAGGGGGCAAGGTGAGCAGTTCTTC
TRBJ1-1 few TRBV27 TRBD1 CASSLKGAGEAFF TGTGCCAGCAGTTTGAAGGGGGCAGGTGAAGCTTTCTTT
TRBJ2-7 NA TRBV7-2 NA CASRSFDEQYF TGTGCCAGCAGATCTTTCGACGAGCAGTACTTC
TRBJ1-2 NA TRBV5-1 NA CASSPWTTSNYGYTF TGCGCCAGCAGCCCCTGGACAACTTCTAACTATGGCTACACCTTC
TRBJ1-1 NA TRBV5-1 NA CASSSDNPMNTEAFF TGCGCCAGCAGCTCGGACAACCCCATGAACACTGAAGCTTTCTTT
TRBJ2-7 NA TRBV2 TRBD1 CASSEAGQANPSYEQYF TGTGCCAGCAGTGAAGCGGGACAGGCGAACCCCTCCTACGAGCAGTACTTC
TRBJ1-1 NA TRBV2 NA CASDETANTEAFF TGTGCCAGCGACGAAACAGCGAACACTGAAGCTTTCTTT
TRBJ2-1 once TRBV5-6 NA CASSFDSYNEQFF TGTGCCAGCAGCTTCGACTCCTACAATGAGCAGTTCTTC